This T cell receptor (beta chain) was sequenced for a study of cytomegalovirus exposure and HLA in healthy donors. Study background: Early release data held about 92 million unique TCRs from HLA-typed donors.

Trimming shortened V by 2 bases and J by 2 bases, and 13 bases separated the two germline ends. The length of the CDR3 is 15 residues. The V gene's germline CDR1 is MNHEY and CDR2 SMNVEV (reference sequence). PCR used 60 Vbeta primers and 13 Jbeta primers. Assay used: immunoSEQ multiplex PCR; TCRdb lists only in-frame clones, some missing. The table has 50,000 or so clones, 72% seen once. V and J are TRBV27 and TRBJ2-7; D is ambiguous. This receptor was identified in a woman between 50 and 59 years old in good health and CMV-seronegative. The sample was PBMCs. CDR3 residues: CASSLARDSTYEQYF. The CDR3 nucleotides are TGTGCCAGCAGTTTAGCCCGAGACTCCACCTACGAGCAGTACTTC.